Listed below are T cell receptor beta chains from one sample, sequenced in a study of shared clonotypes between healthy human individuals. Sequenced by immunoSEQ multiplex PCR; TCRdb stores in-frame clones only, minus some. This sample carries a few million clones, more than 90% of them seen once, and the ten largest clones take more than 0.12%. The specimen sequenced was naive CD4+ T cells sorted from blood. Receptor source: a man aged 18-30 years in good health. The CDR3 runs from the conserved cysteine through the conserved F or W. The order of the fields is D gene, V gene, CDR3 length, J gene, clone size, CDR3 DNA, CDR3 protein. The D gene is left open where the match is weak. Size values are once, few and many counts, or a class for expanded clones, and some rows have none.

-	TRBV19	16	TRBJ1-4	once	TGTGCCAGTAGTACTACCTTCTCGGCCTTAAATGAAAAACTGTTTTTT	CASSTTFSALNEKLFF
-	TRBV10-3	15	TRBJ2-7	-	TGTGCCATCAGTGTACTACGGGACTCAGACTACGAGCAGTACTTC	CAISVLRDSDYEQYF
TRBD2	TRBV5-1	16	TRBJ2-7	-	TGCGCCAGCAGCCCCCCGGGACTAGCGGGAGTCTACGAGCAGTACTTC	CASSPPGLAGVYEQYF
TRBD2	TRBV7-2	16	TRBJ2-1	once	TGTGCCAGCAGCTTAATAGCGGGGGGCTCCTACAATGAGCAGTTCTTC	CASSLIAGGSYNEQFF
TRBD1	TRBV10-3	13	TRBJ2-7	-	TGTGCCACCACCGGGACAGGGCTTTTCGAGCAGTACTTC	CATTGTGLFEQYF
-	TRBV25-1	13	TRBJ1-1	once	TGTGCCAGCAGTTGGGCCGGAAACACTGAAGCTTTCTTT	CASSWAGNTEAFF
-	TRBV9	15	TRBJ1-3	once	TGTGCCAGCAGCGCCACGCAGGGGACTGGAAACACCATATATTTT	CASSATQGTGNTIYF
-	TRBV6-1	14	TRBJ2-2	-	TGTGCCAGCAGTGATGAACAGGCCTCTAGTCTGCTGTTTTTT	CASSDEQASSLLFF
-	TRBV7-9	13	TRBJ2-2	-	TGTGCCAGCAGCTTCGTGAGCCCCGGGGAGCTGTTTTTT	CASSFVSPGELFF
TRBD1	TRBV27	15	TRBJ1-2	-	TGTGCCAGCACCTCTCCCCCGACAGGGAACTATGGCTACACCTTC	CASTSPPTGNYGYTF
-	TRBV7-2	13	TRBJ2-7	-	TGTGCCAGCAGCTTCCCTAGCGTAGGGGAGCAGTACTTC	CASSFPSVGEQYF
-	TRBV4-1	16	TRBJ2-2	-	TGCGCCAGCAGCCAAGGTCAGATTGTAGACACCGGGGAGCTGTTTTTT	CASSQGQIVDTGELFF
-	TRBV19	15	TRBJ2-6	-	TGTGCCAGTAGTGACATAAAAGCAGGGGCCAACGTCCTGACTTTC	CASSDIKAGANVLTF
-	TRBV19	14	TRBJ2-5	-	TGTGCCAGTACCCCAGAGGGGTTCCGAGAGACCCAGTACTTC	CASTPEGFRETQYF
TRBD2	TRBV10-3	15	TRBJ2-3	-	TGTGCCATCTCCCGGAGCGGGAGGGGCACAGATACGCAGTATTTT	CAISRSGRGTDTQYF
-	TRBV11-2	17	TRBJ1-3	-	TGTGCCAGCAGCGCCTCGTTCAGGGGTAAAGCTGAAAACACCATATATTTT	CASSASFRGKAENTIYF
-	TRBV7-9	12	TRBJ1-4	-	TGTGCCAGCAGCTTATGGAATGAAAAACTGTTTTTT	CASSLWNEKLFF
-	TRBV7-9	14	TRBJ2-7	-	TGTGCCAGCAGCTTAACCTCAGCCTCCTACGGGCAGTACTTC	CASSLTSASYGQYF
-	TRBV6-1	14	TRBJ2-7	-	TGTGCCAGCAGTGTTCTGGGGAGCTCCTACGAGCAGTACTTC	CASSVLGSSYEQYF
-	TRBV5-6	13	TRBJ2-3	-	TGTGCCAGCAGCTTGGAGGGGACAGATACGCAGTATTTT	CASSLEGTDTQYF
-	TRBV6-5	14	TRBJ2-5	once	TGTGCCAGTGGACGAAGGCTAGCGCCAGAGACCCAGTACTTC	CASGRRLAPETQYF
-	TRBV27	15	TRBJ1-4	once	TGTGCCAGCAGTTTATCAGGGGGTGGGCATGAAAAACTGTTTTTT	CASSLSGGGHEKLFF
-	TRBV5-8	14	TRBJ1-5	-	TGTGCCAGCAGCGTTGGGAGGGTCAATCAGCCCCAGCATTTT	CASSVGRVNQPQHF
-	TRBV29-1	14	TRBJ2-5	once	TGCAGCGTTGAAGCGTCGTCAGGCCAAGAGACCCAGTACTTC	CSVEASSGQETQYF
TRBD1	TRBV6-5	16	TRBJ2-3	-	TGTGCCAGCAGTTACTCGAGCCAGGGGGCAGGGGATACGCAGTATTTT	CASSYSSQGAGDTQYF
-	TRBV19	15	TRBJ1-4	-	TGTGCCAGTAGTACGTACAGGGCGCTTAATGAAAAACTGTTTTTT	CASSTYRALNEKLFF